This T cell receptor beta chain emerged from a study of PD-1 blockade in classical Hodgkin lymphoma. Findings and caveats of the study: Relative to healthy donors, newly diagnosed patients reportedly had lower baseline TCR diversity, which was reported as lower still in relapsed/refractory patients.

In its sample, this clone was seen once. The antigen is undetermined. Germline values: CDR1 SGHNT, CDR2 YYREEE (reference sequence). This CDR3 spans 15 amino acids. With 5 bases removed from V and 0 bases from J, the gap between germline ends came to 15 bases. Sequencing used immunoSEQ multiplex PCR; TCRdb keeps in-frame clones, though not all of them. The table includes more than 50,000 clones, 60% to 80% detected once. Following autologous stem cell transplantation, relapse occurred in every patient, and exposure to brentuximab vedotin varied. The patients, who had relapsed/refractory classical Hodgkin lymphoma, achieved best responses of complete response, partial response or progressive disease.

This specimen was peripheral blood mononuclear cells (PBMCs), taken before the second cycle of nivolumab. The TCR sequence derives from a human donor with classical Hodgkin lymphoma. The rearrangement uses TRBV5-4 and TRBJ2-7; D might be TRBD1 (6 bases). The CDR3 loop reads CASRLSTGSSYEQYF. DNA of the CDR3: TGTGCCAGCAGACTTTCTACAGGGAGCTCCTACGAGCAGTACTTC.